This paragraph covers one T cell receptor beta chain sequence. This sample stems from a study of blood T cell repertoires in COVID-19. At the level of the study: The United States, Italy and Spain supplied acute and convalescent COVID-19 samples. Sources were T cells, B-cell-depleted T cells, or PBMCs; the material itself was cDNA or gDNA.

Authors' analysis steps: Amplification with reference gene primers provided the estimates of nucleated cell counts. The protocol was immunoSEQ multiplex PCR, while the TCRdb copy is restricted to in-frame clones and leaves out a portion. The DNA gave D and trimming, while V, J and clone size come from that table. The data contain 150,000 to 200,000 clones, roughly 85% of them singletons. This CDR3 is 16 amino acids long. V lost 3 bases and J lost 9; bases outside the gene matches: 10. Germline V gene sequence: CDR1 SGDLS, CDR2 YYNGEE. The sample comprised peripheral blood. This chain connects TRBV9 to TRBJ1-6; the match to TRBD1 covers 9 bases. This TCR was recovered from a woman aged 30 to 39 with acute or convalescent COVID-19. The CDR3 loop reads CASSEHRGLKGSPLHF. Here the CDR3 DNA reads TGTGCCAGCAGCGAGCACAGGGGGCTAAAGGGTTCACCCCTCCACTTT.